These 30 T cell receptor beta chains originate from one sample sequenced in a study of blood T cell repertoires in COVID-19. TCRdb keeps only in-frame clones here, not all; method: immunoSEQ multiplex PCR. The sample consists of about 170,000 clones, about 85% of them appearing once. The sequenced sample consisted of peripheral blood. The source is a man aged 55 to 70 who had recovered from COVID-19.

CDR3 sequence: CATQQGNQPQHF. DNA of the CDR3: TGTGCCACCCAACAAGGCAATCAGCCCCAGCATTTT. This rearrangement joins TRBV12-3 or TRBV12-4 to TRBJ1-5; D call uncertain. Trimming pared 10 bases from V and 2 bases from J, leaving 9 bases between. The CDR3 has 12 residues.

This chain uses TRBV19 with TRBJ1-2; D gene uncertain. CDR1 and CDR2 from the germline V gene are LNHDA and SQIVND (reference sequence). The CDR3 runs to 15 residues. V shed 3 bases and J shed 0 bases, with 11 bases lying between them. This chain's CDR3 is CASSMGRGANYGYTF. The DNA of the CDR3 is TGTGCCAGTAGTATGGGTCGGGGAGCTAACTATGGCTACACCTTC.

The chain links TRBV27 to TRBJ2-7; D uncertain. The CDR3 contains 13 residues. Germline CDR1 MNHEY, CDR2 SMNVEV (reference sequence). V was shortened by 9 bases and J by 3 bases, with 15 bases between the two germline ends. For the CDR3, the DNA is TGTGCCAGTACGAAAAGGCCGGGCTACGAGCAGTACTTC. Protein sequence: CASTKRPGYEQYF.

The chain has TRBV4-1 and TRBJ2-5, with D possibly matching TRBD2 (5 bases). V was shortened by 1 base and J by 5 bases, with 14 bases between the two germline ends. The V gene's germline CDR1 is MGHRA and CDR2 YSYEKL. This CDR3 has 15 residues. The CDR3 DNA is TGCGCCAGCAGCCAAGCGGGGAAGGCGGTTGAGACCCAGTACTTC. This codes for CASSQAGKAVETQYF.

This clone was observed a few times. V is TRBV4-1 and J is TRBJ1-1; no clear D. CDR1 MGHRA and CDR2 YSYEKL come from the germline V gene. This CDR3 is built from 15 residues. Trimming stripped 4 bases from V and 1 base from J, with 13 bases between. In nucleotides, the CDR3 is TGCGCCAGCAGCCCAGAACCTAGGCGGAACACTGAAGCTTTCTTT. This codes for CASSPEPRRNTEAFF.

V and J are TRBV5-1 and TRBJ1-1; D remains ambiguous. The CDR3 sequence is 13 residues long. Germline V CDR1 and CDR2: SGHRS, YFSETQ. Trimming shortened V by 7 bases and J by 5 bases, and 15 bases separated the two germline ends. The CDR3 DNA sequence: TGCGCCAGCCGGGTTCTCCGCGAGACTGAAGCTTTCTTT. It specifies CASRVLRETEAFF.

This clone has only a few counts. The rearrangement joins TRBV10-3 to TRBJ2-1; 15 bases fit TRBD2. The CDR3 contains 15 residues. The V gene end was trimmed by 9 bases and the J gene end by 8 bases; junction bases not matched to a gene: 8. Germline CDR1 is ENHRY and CDR2 is SYGVKD. The CDR3 loop reads CAIRTSGGAGDEQFF. Written as DNA, the CDR3 is TGTGCCATACGGACTAGCGGGGGGGCTGGGGATGAGCAGTTCTTC.

V is TRBV5-1 and J is TRBJ1-4; 8 bases line up with TRBD1. Trimming cost V 4 bases and J 0 bases; bases outside gene matches: 5. The CDR3 runs 16 residues. CDR1 is SGHRS and CDR2 is YFSETQ in the germline V gene. Written as DNA, the CDR3 is TGCGCCAGCAGCCCGGGACAGGTGGCAACTAATGAAAAACTGTTTTTT. Protein: CASSPGQVATNEKLFF. Full variable domain (remainder filled in from reference TRBV5-1 and TRBJ1-4): KAGVTQTPRYLIKTRGQQVTLSCSPISGHRSVSWYQQTPGQGLQFLFEYFSETQRNKGNFPGRFSGRQFSNSRSEMNVSTLELGDSALYLCASSPGQVATNEKLFFGSGTQLSVL.

The chain joins TRBV4-3 to TRBJ1-1; possibly TRBD1 for D (6 bases). Trimming left V 1 base short and J 4 bases short, with 16 bases between. The CDR3 loop spans 16 amino acids. Germline V gives CDR1 LGHNA, CDR2 YSLEER. CDR3 sequence reads: CASSQASGGRGTEAFF. CDR3 sequence (DNA): TGCGCCAGCAGCCAAGCGTCGGGGGGGCGCGGCACTGAAGCTTTCTTT.

The chain joins TRBV5-4 to TRBJ2-7, with 8 bases lining up with TRBD1. The CDR3 covers 16 residues. Looked up from germline, CDR1 is SGHNT and CDR2 is YYREEE (reference sequence). The ends lost 0 bases at V and 1 base at J; junction bases unmatched: 6. CDR3 DNA sequence: TGTGCCAGCAGCTTGGGGGACAGGCGTGTTTCCTACGAGCAGTACTTC. Translation: CASSLGDRRVSYEQYF.

In this sample, this clone turned up a few times. One junction end does not reproduce the germline sequence, and a read error may be involved. Other nucleotide sequences in the sample specify the same CDR3. The chain employs TRBV9 and TRBJ2-2; D possibly matches TRBD1 or TRBD2 (7 bases each). This CDR3 has 14 amino acids. Germline V lookup: CDR1 SGDLS, CDR2 YYNGEE. The CDR3 DNA reads TGTGCCCGCAGGGGGGGACAGAGTGGCGGGGAGCTGTTTTTT. Translated, it gives CARRGGQSGGELFF. Full variable domain (remainder filled in from reference TRBV9 and TRBJ2-2): DSGVTQTPKHLITATGQRVTLRCSPRSGDLSVYWYQQSLDQGLQFLIQYYNGEERAKGNILERFSAQQFPDLHSELNLSSLELGDSALYFCARRGGQSGGELFFGEGSRLTVL.

There are many counts of this clone. V and J are TRBV12-3 or TRBV12-4 and TRBJ2-6; D remains unclear. The CDR3 has 13 residues. The V end lost 7 bases, the J end lost 0 bases, and 4 bases lay between the germline ends. DNA of the CDR3: TGTGCCAGCACCCGCTCTGGGGCCAACGTCCTGACTTTC. Protein sequence: CASTRSGANVLTF.

This chain joins TRBV5-1 and TRBJ2-5; D is unclear. CDR1 SGHRS and CDR2 YFSETQ come from the germline V gene. The CDR3 is 15 amino acids. The V and J ends lost 0 bases and 3 bases respectively, with 12 bases between them. CDR3 sequence reads: CASSLDGSPEETQYF. For the CDR3, the DNA is TGCGCCAGCAGCTTGGATGGTAGCCCCGAAGAGACCCAGTACTTC.

The chain combines TRBV4-2 with TRBJ2-4; 7 bases map to TRBD1. CDR1 is LGHNA and CDR2 is YNFKEQ in the germline V gene. V lost 2 bases to trimming and J lost 5 bases; unmatched junction nucleotides: 12. The CDR3 is 17 residues long. CDR3 region: CASSQRNQGVSQNIQYF. The CDR3, as DNA: TGTGCCAGCAGCCAACGTAATCAGGGGGTATCCCAAAACATTCAGTACTTC.

The V gene is TRBV19, the J gene TRBJ2-2; perhaps TRBD1 as D (5 bases). CDR1 is LNHDA, CDR2 SQIVND, per germline (reference sequence). Trimming took off 3 bases at V and 2 bases at J, with 13 bases between the two ends. This CDR3 spans 16 amino acids. The CDR3 sequence: CASSIRFQGNTGELFF. The DNA for the CDR3 is TGTGCCAGTAGTATCAGGTTCCAGGGTAACACCGGGGAGCTGTTTTTT.

This clone was seen a handful of times. The V and J genes are TRBV5-4 and TRBJ2-3, with D perhaps matching TRBD2 (6 bases). Per germline, CDR1 SGHNT and CDR2 YYREEE (reference sequence). The length of the CDR3 is 16 residues. Trimming left V 4 bases short and J 0 bases short, with 15 bases between. The CDR3 DNA is TGTGCCAGCAGCCCCGCGATGGCGGGAAGCACAGATACGCAGTATTTT. This sequence encodes CASSPAMAGSTDTQYF.

The V call is TRBV5-1, the J call TRBJ1-3; 8 bases fit TRBD1. The germline V gene has CDR1 SGHRS and CDR2 YFSETQ. Trimming removed 4 bases from V and 8 bases from J; junction bases left unmatched: 5. This CDR3 is 13 amino acids long. CDR3 sequence reads: CASSHGQGDTIYF. DNA for the CDR3: TGCGCCAGCAGCCATGGACAGGGAGACACCATATATTTT. Full variable domain (remainder filled in from reference TRBV5-1 and TRBJ1-3): KAGVTQTPRYLIKTRGQQVTLSCSPISGHRSVSWYQQTPGQGLQFLFEYFSETQRNKGNFPGRFSGRQFSNSRSEMNVSTLELGDSALYLCASSHGQGDTIYFGEGSWLTVV.

The chain is built from TRBV7-2 and TRBJ2-5; 11 bases map to TRBD1. The CDR3 consists of 17 residues. The V gene end was trimmed by 1 base and the J gene end by 6 bases; junction bases not matched to a gene: 10. In germline, CDR1 is SGHTA, CDR2 FQGNSA. The CDR3 reads CASSLEGTGGGRKTQYF. In DNA, the CDR3 is TGTGCCAGCAGCTTAGAAGGGACAGGGGGGGGAAGAAAGACCCAGTACTTC.

V gene TRBV19 combines with J gene TRBJ2-5, with D possibly being TRBD1 (5 bases). Trimming stripped 3 bases from V and 3 bases from J, with 8 bases between. This CDR3 comprises 13 residues. From germline, CDR1 is LNHDA and CDR2 SQIVND (reference sequence). In DNA, the CDR3 is TGTGCCAGTAGTATGGTACAGGAAGAGACCCAGTACTTC. Translating it yields CASSMVQEETQYF.

The chain uses TRBV6-2 or TRBV6-3 and TRBJ2-2; 8 bases line up with TRBD2. Unmatched junction bases numbered 7, after V lost 6 bases and J lost 4 bases. CDR1 and CDR2 (germline): MNHEY, SVGEGT. The CDR3 is made up of 15 amino acids. In nucleotides, the CDR3 is TGTGCCAGCAGCCCCGTGCTAGCGGGCACCGGGGAGCTGTTTTTT. Translating it yields CASSPVLAGTGELFF.

V gene TRBV13 combines with J gene TRBJ1-2; D remains ambiguous. Deletions cut 7 bases from V and 2 bases from J, with 17 bases between. Germline V lookup: CDR1 PRHDT, CDR2 FYEKMQ (reference sequence). There are 15 residues in the CDR3. The CDR3 nucleotides are TGTGCCAGCACCACTCGACACGTTAGGAACTATGGCTACACCTTC. This encodes CASTTRHVRNYGYTF.

The chain links TRBV5-4 to TRBJ2-2, with 7 bases aligning to TRBD1. The CDR3 loop spans 14 amino acids. The germline V gene has CDR1 SGHNT and CDR2 YYREEE (reference sequence). Losses at the gene ends were 5 bases for V and 4 bases for J; bases not matched to a gene: 5. CDR3 protein: CASSLTGFTGELFF. The CDR3 DNA is TGTGCCAGCAGTTTGACAGGGTTCACCGGGGAGCTGTTTTTT.

This clone was found once. The chain joins TRBV11-2 to TRBJ1-2, with D unresolved. Germline V gene data show CDR1 as SGHAT and CDR2 as FQNNGV. The ends were cut back, 0 bases at V and 4 bases at J, with 6 bases in the middle. The CDR3 contains 13 residues. The CDR3 DNA sequence: TGTGCCAGCAGCTTAGACGACATCTATGGCTACACCTTC. Protein sequence: CASSLDDIYGYTF. Looking up the rest from reference TRBV11-2 and TRBJ1-2 gives the full variable domain: EAGVAQSPRYKIIEKRQSVAFWCNPISGHATLYWYQQILGQGPKLLIQFQNNGVVDDSQLPKDRFSAERLKGVDSTLKIQPAKLEDSAVYLCASSLDDIYGYTFGSGTRLTVV.

This chain links TRBV2 with TRBJ2-2; 10 bases line up with TRBD2. Per the germline V gene, CDR1 is SNHLY and CDR2 is FYNNEI. V gave up 2 bases and J gave up 1 base; unmatched junction bases: 4. The CDR3 loop spans 17 amino acids. The CDR3 coding sequence is TGTGCCAGCAGTGAATTTGTAGCGGGGGGGAACACCGGGGAGCTGTTTTTT. It codes for CASSEFVAGGNTGELFF. Based on the CDR3 plus reference TRBV2 and TRBJ2-2, the full variable domain is EPEVTQTPSHQVTQMGQEVILRCVPISNHLYFYWYRQILGQKVEFLVSFYNNEISEKSEIFDDQFSVERPDGSNFTLKIRSTKLEDSAMYFCASSEFVAGGNTGELFFGEGSRLTVL.

The chain uses TRBV5-1 and TRBJ2-6, with D unresolved. Germline V gives CDR1 SGHRS, CDR2 YFSETQ. Deletions cut 3 bases from V and 0 bases from J, with 10 bases between. The CDR3 is 16 amino acids. CDR3 nucleotide sequence: TGCGCCAGCAGCTGGCAGGAAAGCTCTGGGGCCAACGTCCTGACTTTC. This codes for CASSWQESSGANVLTF.

The genes are TRBV7-9 and TRBJ2-1, with 8 bases that match TRBD2. V shed 4 bases and J 7 bases; nucleotides not matched to a gene: 18. The CDR3 runs 18 residues. Germline values: CDR1 SEHNR, CDR2 FQNEAQ (reference sequence). CDR3 nucleotides: TGTGCCAGCAGCTCGGAGTACGGGGGGGCATGGGCCCTGAATGAGCAGTTCTTC. Its translation: CASSSEYGGAWALNEQFF.

The chain recombines TRBV5-8 with TRBJ2-7, with 9 bases matching TRBD1. Germline V lookup: CDR1 SGHTS, CDR2 YDEGEE. The CDR3 has 18 residues. With 0 bases clipped from V and 4 bases from J, the junction kept 14 bases outside the gene matches. CDR3 in DNA: TGTGCCAGCAGCTTGGATCATGGGGCACAGGGGGCTTTATACGAGCAGTACTTC. It is translated as CASSLDHGAQGALYEQYF.

The chain couples TRBV6-5 to TRBJ1-1; 9 bases line up with TRBD1. This CDR3 is 14 amino acids long. CDR1 and CDR2 from the germline V gene are MNHEY and SVGAGI. V lost 6 bases, J lost 8 bases, and 10 bases stayed unmatched. CDR3 DNA sequence: TGTGCCAGCAGCCTGTGGGGACAGGGTCGGGAAGCTTTCTTT. This translates into CASSLWGQGREAFF.

The chain carries TRBV4-2 and TRBJ2-5; 10 positions agree with TRBD1. The CDR3 is 17 amino acids. V shed 6 bases and J 4 bases; nucleotides not matched to a gene: 14. The germline CDR1 and CDR2 sequences are LGHNA and YNFKEQ. CDR3 bases: TGTGCCAGCAGTCACCGAGGGACAGGGGTTCAGGGAGAGACCCAGTACTTC. This codes for CASSHRGTGVQGETQYF.

This chain links TRBV28 with TRBJ2-7; D remains ambiguous. The germline V and J ends were trimmed by 5 bases and 0 bases, with 5 bases remaining between them. The CDR3 is 12 residues long. Germline CDR1 and CDR2: MDHEN and SYDVKM. The CDR3 bases are TGTGCCAGCAGTCCGAGCTCCTACGAGCAGTACTTC. Translating gives CASSPSSYEQYF.